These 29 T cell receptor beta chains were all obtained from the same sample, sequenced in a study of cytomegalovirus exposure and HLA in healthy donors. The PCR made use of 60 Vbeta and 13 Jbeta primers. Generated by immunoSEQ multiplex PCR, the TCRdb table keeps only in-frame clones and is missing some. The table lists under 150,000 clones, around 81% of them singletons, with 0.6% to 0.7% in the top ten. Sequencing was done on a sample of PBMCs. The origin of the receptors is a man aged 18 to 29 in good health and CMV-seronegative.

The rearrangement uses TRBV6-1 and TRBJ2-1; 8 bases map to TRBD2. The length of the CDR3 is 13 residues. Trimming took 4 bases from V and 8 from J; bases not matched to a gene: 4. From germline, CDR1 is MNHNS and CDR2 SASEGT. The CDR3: CASSAGGAHEQFF. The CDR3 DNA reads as TGTGCCAGCAGTGCGGGGGGGGCCCATGAGCAGTTCTTC.

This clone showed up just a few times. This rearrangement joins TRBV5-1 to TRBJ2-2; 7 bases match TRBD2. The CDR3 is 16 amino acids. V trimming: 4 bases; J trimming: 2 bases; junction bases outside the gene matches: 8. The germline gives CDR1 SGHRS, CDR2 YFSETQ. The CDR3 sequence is CASSREGRGNTGELFF. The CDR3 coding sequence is TGCGCCAGCAGCAGGGAGGGACGGGGAAACACCGGGGAGCTGTTTTTT.

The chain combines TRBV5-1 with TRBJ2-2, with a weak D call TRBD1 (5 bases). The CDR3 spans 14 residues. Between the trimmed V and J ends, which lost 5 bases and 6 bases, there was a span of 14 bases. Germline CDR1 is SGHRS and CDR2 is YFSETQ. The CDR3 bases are TGCGCCAGCAGTCTCGGGCAGGGCTCCGGGGAGCTGTTTTTT. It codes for CASSLGQGSGELFF. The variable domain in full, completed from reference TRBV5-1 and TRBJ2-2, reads KAGVTQTPRYLIKTRGQQVTLSCSPISGHRSVSWYQQTPGQGLQFLFEYFSETQRNKGNFPGRFSGRQFSNSRSEMNVSTLELGDSALYLCASSLGQGSGELFFGEGSRLTVL.

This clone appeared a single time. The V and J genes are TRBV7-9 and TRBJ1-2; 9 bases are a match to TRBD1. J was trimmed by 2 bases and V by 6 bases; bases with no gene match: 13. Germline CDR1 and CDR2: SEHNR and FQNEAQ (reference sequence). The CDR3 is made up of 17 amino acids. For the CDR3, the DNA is TGTGCCAGCAGGGTTGGGGACAGGGAGAGAAAGAACTATGGCTACACCTTC. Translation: CASRVGDRERKNYGYTF.

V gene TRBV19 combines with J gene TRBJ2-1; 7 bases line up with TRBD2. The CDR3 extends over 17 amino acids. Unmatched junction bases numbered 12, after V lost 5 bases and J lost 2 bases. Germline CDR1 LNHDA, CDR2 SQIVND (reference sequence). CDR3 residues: CASSLLGARGTYNEQFF. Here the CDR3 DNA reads TGTGCCAGTAGTCTTCTCGGCGCGCGGGGGACCTACAATGAGCAGTTCTTC.

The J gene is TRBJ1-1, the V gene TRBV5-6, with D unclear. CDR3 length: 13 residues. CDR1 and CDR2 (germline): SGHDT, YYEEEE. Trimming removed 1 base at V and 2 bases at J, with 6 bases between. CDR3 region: CASSLSKNTEAFF. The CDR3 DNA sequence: TGTGCCAGCAGCTTGAGCAAAAACACTGAAGCTTTCTTT.

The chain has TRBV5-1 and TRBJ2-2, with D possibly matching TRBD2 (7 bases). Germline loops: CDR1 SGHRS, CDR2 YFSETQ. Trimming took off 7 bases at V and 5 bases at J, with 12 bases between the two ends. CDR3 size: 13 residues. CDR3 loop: CASGGAGTGELFF. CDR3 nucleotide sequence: TGCGCCAGCGGGGGGGCCGGGACCGGGGAGCTGTTTTTT.

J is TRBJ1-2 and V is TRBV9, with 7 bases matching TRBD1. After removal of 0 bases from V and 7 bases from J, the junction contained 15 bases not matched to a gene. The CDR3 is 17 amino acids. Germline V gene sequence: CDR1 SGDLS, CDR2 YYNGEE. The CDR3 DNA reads TGTGCCAGCAGCGTAGTTACAGGGGCCGGAGTTGCGGGTGGCTACACCTTC. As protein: CASSVVTGAGVAGGYTF.

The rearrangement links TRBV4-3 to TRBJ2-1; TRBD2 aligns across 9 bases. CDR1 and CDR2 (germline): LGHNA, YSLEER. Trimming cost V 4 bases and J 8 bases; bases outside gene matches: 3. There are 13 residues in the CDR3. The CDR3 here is CASSLVAGDEQFF. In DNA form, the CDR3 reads TGCGCCAGCAGCCTTGTAGCGGGGGATGAGCAGTTCTTC.

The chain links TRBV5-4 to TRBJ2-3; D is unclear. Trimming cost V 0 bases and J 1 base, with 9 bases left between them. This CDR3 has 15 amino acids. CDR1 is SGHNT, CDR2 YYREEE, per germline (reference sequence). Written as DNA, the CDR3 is TGTGCCAGCAGCTTGGTACGTACGGGCACAGATACGCAGTATTTT. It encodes CASSLVRTGTDTQYF.

Here the CDR3 reads CASSLMWGAGNTIYF. DNA of the CDR3: TGTGCCAGCAGTTTAATGTGGGGGGCTGGAAACACCATATATTTT. The J gene is TRBJ1-3, the V gene TRBV27; TRBD1 might be the D (5 bases). Germline CDR1 and CDR2: MNHEY and SMNVEV (reference sequence). V gave up 2 bases and J gave up 2 bases, with 10 bases separating them. The CDR3 is 15 amino acids.

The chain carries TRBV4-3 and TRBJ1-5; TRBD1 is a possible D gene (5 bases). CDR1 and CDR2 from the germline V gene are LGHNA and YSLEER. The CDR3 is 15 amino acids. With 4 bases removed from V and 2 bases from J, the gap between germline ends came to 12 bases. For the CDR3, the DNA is TGCGCCAGCAGCCCCAGGGTTGGCGGCAATCAGCCCCAGCATTTT. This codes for CASSPRVGGNQPQHF.

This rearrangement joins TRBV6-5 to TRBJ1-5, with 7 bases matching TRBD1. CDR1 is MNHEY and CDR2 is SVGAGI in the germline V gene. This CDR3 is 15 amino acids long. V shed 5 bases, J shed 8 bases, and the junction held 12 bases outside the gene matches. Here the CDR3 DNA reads TGTGCCAGCAGTAATCACAGGGGTGCAAGCGAGCCCCAGCATTTT. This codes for CASSNHRGASEPQHF.

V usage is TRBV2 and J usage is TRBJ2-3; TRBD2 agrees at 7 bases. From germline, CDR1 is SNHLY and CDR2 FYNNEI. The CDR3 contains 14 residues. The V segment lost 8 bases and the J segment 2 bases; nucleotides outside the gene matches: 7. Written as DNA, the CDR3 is TGTGCCAGCGGTTCTAGCGGATTCACAGATACGCAGTATTTT. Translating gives CASGSSGFTDTQYF.

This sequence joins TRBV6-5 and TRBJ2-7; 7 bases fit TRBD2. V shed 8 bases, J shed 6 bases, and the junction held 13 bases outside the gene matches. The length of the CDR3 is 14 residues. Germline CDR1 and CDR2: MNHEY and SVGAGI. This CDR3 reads CASATMGGISEQYF. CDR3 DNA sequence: TGTGCCAGCGCGACCATGGGGGGGATCTCCGAGCAGTACTTC.

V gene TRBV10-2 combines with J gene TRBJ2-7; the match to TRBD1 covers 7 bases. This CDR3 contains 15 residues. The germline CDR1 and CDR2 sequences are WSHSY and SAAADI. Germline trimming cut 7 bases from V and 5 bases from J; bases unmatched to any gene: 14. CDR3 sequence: CASIDDRATGDEQYF. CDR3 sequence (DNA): TGCGCCAGCATTGACGACAGGGCCACCGGGGACGAGCAGTACTTC.

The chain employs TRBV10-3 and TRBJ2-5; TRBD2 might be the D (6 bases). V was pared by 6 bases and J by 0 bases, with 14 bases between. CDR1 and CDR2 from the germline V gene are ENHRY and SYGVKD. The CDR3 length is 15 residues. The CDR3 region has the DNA TGTGCCATCAGGAGCGCGCGGGGCGACCAAGAGACCCAGTACTTC. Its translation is CAIRSARGDQETQYF.

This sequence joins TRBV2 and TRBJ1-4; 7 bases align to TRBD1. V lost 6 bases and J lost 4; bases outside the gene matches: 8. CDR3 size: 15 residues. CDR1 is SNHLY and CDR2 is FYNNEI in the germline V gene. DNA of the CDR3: TGTGCCAGCAGACAAAGACAGGGTAGTAATGAAAAACTGTTTTTT. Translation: CASRQRQGSNEKLFF.

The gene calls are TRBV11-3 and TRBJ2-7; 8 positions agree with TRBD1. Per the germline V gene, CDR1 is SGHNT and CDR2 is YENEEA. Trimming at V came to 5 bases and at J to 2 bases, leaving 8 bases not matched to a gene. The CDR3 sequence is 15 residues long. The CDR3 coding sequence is TGTGCCAGCAGCCAAGGACAGGGTCGGACCTACGAGCAGTACTTC. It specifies CASSQGQGRTYEQYF.

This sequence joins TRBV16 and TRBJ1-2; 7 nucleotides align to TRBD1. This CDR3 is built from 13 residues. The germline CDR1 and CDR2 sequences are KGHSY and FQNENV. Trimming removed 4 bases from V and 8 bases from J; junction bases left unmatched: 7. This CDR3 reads CASSPGGGQGYTF. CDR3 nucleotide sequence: TGTGCCAGCAGCCCAGGGGGAGGACAAGGCTACACCTTC.

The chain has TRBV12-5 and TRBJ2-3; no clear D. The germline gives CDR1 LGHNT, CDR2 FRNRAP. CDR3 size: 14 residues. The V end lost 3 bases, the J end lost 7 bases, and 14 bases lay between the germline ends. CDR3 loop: CASGFSAGRYTQYF. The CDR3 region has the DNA TGTGCTAGTGGTTTCTCGGCAGGCCGATATACGCAGTATTTT. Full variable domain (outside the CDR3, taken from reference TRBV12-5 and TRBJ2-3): DARVTQTPRHKVTEMGQEVTMRCQPILGHNTVFWYRQTMMQGLELLAYFRNRAPLDDSGMPKDRFSAEMPDATLATLKIQPSEPRDSAVYFCASGFSAGRYTQYFGPGTRLTVL.

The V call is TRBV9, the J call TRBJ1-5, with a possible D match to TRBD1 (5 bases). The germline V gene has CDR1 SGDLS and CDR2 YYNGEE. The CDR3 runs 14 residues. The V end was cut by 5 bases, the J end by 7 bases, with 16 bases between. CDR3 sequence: CASSGGREGQPQHF. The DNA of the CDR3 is TGTGCCAGCAGTGGGGGAAGGGAGGGGCAGCCCCAGCATTTT.

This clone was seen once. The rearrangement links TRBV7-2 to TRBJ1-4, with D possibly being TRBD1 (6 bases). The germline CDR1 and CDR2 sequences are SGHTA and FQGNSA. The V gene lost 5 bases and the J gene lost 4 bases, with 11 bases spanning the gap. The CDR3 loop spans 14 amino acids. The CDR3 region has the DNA TGTGCCAGCAGCAAGGACAGCCTTAATGAAAAACTGTTTTTT. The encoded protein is CASSKDSLNEKLFF.

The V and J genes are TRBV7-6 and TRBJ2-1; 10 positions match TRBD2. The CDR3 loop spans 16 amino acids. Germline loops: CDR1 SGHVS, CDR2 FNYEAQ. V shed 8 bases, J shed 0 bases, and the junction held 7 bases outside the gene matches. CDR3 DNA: TGTGCCAGCGAGGCTAGCGGGGGTCCCTCCTACAATGAGCAGTTCTTC. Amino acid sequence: CASEASGGPSYNEQFF.

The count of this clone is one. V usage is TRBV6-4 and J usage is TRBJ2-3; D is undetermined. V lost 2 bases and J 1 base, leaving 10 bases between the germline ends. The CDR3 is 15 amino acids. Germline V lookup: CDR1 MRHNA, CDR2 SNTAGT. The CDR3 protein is CASSDQAGGTDTQYF. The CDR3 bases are TGTGCCAGCAGTGACCAGGCAGGTGGCACAGATACGCAGTATTTT.

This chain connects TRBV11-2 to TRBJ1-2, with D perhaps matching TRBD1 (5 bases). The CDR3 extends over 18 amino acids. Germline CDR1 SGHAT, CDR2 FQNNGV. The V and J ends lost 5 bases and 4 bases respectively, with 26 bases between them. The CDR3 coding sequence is TGTGCCAGCAGCAACAAAGACAGCCCAGAAGATCTCTCCTATGGCTACACCTTC. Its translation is CASSNKDSPEDLSYGYTF.

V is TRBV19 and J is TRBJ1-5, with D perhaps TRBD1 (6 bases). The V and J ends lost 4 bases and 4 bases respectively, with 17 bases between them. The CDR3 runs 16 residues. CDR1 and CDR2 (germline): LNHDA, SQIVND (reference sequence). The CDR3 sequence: CASSTVGGLSNQPQHF. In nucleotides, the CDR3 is TGTGCCAGTAGTACTGTAGGGGGTTTGAGTAATCAGCCCCAGCATTTT.

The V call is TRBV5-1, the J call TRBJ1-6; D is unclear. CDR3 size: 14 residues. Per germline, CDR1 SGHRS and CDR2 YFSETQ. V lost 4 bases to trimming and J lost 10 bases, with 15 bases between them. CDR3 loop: CASSNGEARSPLHF. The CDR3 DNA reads TGCGCCAGCAGCAACGGAGAAGCACGGTCACCCCTCCACTTT.

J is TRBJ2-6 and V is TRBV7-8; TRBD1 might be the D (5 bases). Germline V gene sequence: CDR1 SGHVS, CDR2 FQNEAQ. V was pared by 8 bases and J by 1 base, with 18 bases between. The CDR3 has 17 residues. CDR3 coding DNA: TGTGCCAGCGGGATGACAGCCTACCCATCTGGGGCCAACGTCCTGACTTTC. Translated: CASGMTAYPSGANVLTF.